This TCR beta chain was sequenced for a study of patients and donors after allogeneic stem cell transplantation. V was pared by 2 bases and J by 3 bases, with 13 bases between. The CDR3 extends over 16 amino acids. The germline V gene encodes CDR1 LGHNT and CDR2 FRNRAP. Via MiXCR, TCRdb re-called the RT-PCR reads, giving one row per CDR3 protein. The sample shows about 960,000 distinct CDR3 sequences, roughly 17% of them seen only once. The rearrangement links TRBV12-5 to TRBJ2-2, with D perhaps TRBD2 (5 bases). Sequencing input: blood, either unsorted or a sorted T cell fraction (not recorded which). This sequence originates from a human donor who was either an allogeneic HSCT recipient or a stem cell or donor lymphocyte infusion donor (not recorded which). It is not recorded whose cells these are; they may come from a transplant donor. In DNA form, the CDR3 reads TGTGCTAGTGGTTTGTTCCGACGGGATGACACCGGGGAGCTGTTTTTT. Its translation: CASGLFRRDDTGELFF.